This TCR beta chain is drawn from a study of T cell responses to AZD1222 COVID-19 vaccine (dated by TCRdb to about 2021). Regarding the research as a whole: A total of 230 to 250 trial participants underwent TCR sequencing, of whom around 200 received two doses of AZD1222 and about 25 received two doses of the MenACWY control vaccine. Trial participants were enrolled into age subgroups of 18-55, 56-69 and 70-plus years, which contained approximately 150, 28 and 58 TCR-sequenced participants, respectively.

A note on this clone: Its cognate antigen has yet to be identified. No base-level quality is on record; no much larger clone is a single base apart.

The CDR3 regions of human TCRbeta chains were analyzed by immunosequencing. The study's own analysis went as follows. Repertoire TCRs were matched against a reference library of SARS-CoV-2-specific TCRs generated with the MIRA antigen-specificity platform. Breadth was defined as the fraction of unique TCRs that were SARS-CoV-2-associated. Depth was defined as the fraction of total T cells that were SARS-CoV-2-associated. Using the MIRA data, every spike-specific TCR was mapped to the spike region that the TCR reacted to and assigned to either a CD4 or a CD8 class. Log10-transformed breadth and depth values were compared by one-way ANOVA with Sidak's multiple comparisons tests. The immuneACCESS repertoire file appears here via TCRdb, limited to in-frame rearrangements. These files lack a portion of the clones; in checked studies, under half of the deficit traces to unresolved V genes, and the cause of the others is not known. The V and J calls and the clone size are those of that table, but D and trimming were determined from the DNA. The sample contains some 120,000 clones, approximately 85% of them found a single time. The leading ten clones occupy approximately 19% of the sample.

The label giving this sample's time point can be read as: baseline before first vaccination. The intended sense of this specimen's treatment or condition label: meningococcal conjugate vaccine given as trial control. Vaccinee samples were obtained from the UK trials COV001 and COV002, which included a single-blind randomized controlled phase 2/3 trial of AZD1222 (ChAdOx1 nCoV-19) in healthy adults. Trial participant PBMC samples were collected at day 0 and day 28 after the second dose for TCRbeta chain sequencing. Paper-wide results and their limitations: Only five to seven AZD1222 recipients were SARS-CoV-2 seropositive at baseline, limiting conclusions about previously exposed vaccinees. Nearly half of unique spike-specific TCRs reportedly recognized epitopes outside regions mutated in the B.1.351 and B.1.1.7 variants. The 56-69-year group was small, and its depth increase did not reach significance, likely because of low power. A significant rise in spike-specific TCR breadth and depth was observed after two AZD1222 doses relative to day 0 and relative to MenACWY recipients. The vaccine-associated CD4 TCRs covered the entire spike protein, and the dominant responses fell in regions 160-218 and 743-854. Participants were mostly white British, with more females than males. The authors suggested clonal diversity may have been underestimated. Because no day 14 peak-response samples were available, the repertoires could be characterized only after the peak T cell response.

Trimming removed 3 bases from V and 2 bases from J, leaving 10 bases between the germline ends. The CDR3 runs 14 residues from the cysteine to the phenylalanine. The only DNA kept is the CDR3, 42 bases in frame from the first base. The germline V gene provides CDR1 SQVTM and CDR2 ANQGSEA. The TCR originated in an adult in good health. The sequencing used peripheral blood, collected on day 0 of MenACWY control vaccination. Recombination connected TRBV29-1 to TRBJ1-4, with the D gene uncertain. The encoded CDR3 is CSVDRLATNEKLFF. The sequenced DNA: TGCAGCGTTGATCGCCTCGCGACTAATGAAAAACTGTTTTTT.